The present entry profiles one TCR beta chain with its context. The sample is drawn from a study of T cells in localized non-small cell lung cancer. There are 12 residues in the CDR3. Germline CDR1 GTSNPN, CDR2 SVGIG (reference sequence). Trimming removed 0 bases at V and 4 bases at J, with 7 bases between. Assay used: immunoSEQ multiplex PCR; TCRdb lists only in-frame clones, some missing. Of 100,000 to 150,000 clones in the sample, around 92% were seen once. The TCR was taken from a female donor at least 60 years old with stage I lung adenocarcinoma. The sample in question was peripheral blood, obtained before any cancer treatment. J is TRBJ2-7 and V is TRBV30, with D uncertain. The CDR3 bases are TGTGCCTGGAGTGTAGACCGATACGAGCAGTACTTC. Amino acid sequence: CAWSVDRYEQYF.